The source of this TCR beta chain is a study of CD8 T cells in ankylosing spondylitis. Overall study findings and caveats: The study looked at matched synovial fluid samples from ankylosing spondylitis patients. Disease-linked clones were reported to be significantly enriched there. Within peripheral blood, clones linked to disease were CD8+ and relatively rare. Blood of patients with ankylosing spondylitis appeared to be characterized by a TCR beta motif of about eight highly homologous variants. Several of the motif variants were reported before in synovial fluid and blood from reactive arthritis.

Quantitative 5'-RACE with molecular barcodes produced the TCR beta libraries. MiXCR was run by TCRdb on the 5' RACE reads, yielding one entry per CDR3 protein. The table includes approximately 540,000 distinct CDR3 sequences, more than 9.5% detected once. V was shortened by 4 bases and J by 2 bases, with 12 bases between the two germline ends. The CDR3 is 14 amino acids. Germline-derived CDR1 and CDR2 are SGHDN and FVKESK. Of note for this clonotype: Its antigen is unidentified.

What was sequenced was blood, either unsorted or a sorted T cell fraction (not recorded which). This receptor was obtained from a male donor with ankylosing spondylitis. The J gene is TRBJ2-7, the V gene TRBV14, with D possibly being TRBD1 or TRBD2 (5 bases each). CDR3 amino acids: CASSLYRGPYEQYF. CDR3 sequence (DNA): TGTGCCAGCAGCCTCTACCGGGGACCCTACGAGCAGTACTTC.